These 15 T cell receptor beta chains share one sample of origin, sequenced in a study of graft-versus-host responses after intestinal transplantation. Clones were sequenced by immunoSEQ multiplex PCR, and TCRdb holds only the in-frame ones, with some missing. The repertoire consists of about 47,000 clones, with around 93% occurring once and the leading ten covering 5% to 7%. This specimen was PBMCs, taken about 800 days after a first intestinal transplant, on the day of a second. All receptors derive from a human patient who received an intestinal transplant, so some T cells may come from the graft donor.

The chain is built from TRBV11-2 and TRBJ1-4; D is perhaps TRBD1 (6 bases). The germline V gene has CDR1 SGHAT and CDR2 FQNNGV. This CDR3 has 15 residues. Trimming removed 1 base from V and 4 bases from J, with 10 bases in between. The CDR3 region is CASSLGTVINEKLFF. Written as DNA, the CDR3 is TGTGCCAGCAGCTTAGGGACAGTCATTAATGAAAAACTGTTTTTT. Looking up the rest from reference TRBV11-2 and TRBJ1-4 gives the full variable domain: EAGVAQSPRYKIIEKRQSVAFWCNPISGHATLYWYQQILGQGPKLLIQFQNNGVVDDSQLPKDRFSAERLKGVDSTLKIQPAKLEDSAVYLCASSLGTVINEKLFFGSGTQLSVL.

This chain joins TRBV6-5 and TRBJ2-7, with D perhaps assigned TRBD1 or TRBD2 (5 bases each). V lost 3 bases, J lost 6 bases, and 15 bases lay in between. Germline CDR1 and CDR2: MNHEY and SVGAGI. The CDR3 is 14 amino acids. CDR3 loop: CASSYLGPSTEQYF. In DNA form, the CDR3 reads TGTGCCAGCAGTTATCTGGGACCTTCCACCGAGCAGTACTTC.

The chain has TRBV20-1 and TRBJ2-1; D ambiguous. V was clipped by 3 bases and J by 6 bases, with 6 bases between them. The germline CDR1 and CDR2 sequences are DFQATT and SNEGSKA (reference sequence). CDR3 length equals 11 residues. The DNA for the CDR3 is TGCAGTGCTAGGGATGTCAATGAGCAGTTCTTC. This codes for CSARDVNEQFF.

The chain joins TRBV9 to TRBJ2-2, with TRBD2 matching over 7 bases. Germline assignment: CDR1 SGDLS and CDR2 YYNGEE. This CDR3 is 18 amino acids long. V dropped 0 bases and J dropped 1; count of bases not matched to a gene: 9. The CDR3, as DNA: TGTGCCAGCAGCGTAGCTGGAAGCGGGACCCGGAACACCGGGGAGCTGTTTTTT. Its translation: CASSVAGSGTRNTGELFF.

The rearrangement uses TRBV5-4 and TRBJ1-1, with 7 bases that match TRBD1. This CDR3 comprises 15 residues. V lost 4 bases and J lost 6; bases outside the gene matches: 12. Germline CDR1 and CDR2: SGHNT and YYREEE (reference sequence). The CDR3 loop is CASSPRQGYNAEAFF. The DNA of the CDR3 is TGTGCCAGCAGCCCCCGACAGGGATATAACGCTGAAGCTTTCTTT. Together with reference TRBV5-4 and TRBJ1-1, the CDR3 gives the full variable domain: ETGVTQSPTHLIKTRGQQVTLRCSSQSGHNTVSWYQQALGQGPQFIFQYYREEENGRGNFPPRFSGLQFPNYSSELNVNALELDDSALYLCASSPRQGYNAEAFFGQGTRLTVV.

The gene calls are TRBV5-5 and TRBJ2-3; 10 bases line up with TRBD2. The CDR3 sequence is 15 residues long. The germline gives CDR1 SGHKS, CDR2 YYEKEE (reference sequence). Germline trimming cut 5 bases from V and 4 bases from J; bases unmatched to any gene: 7. The CDR3 is CASSPSSGRPDTQYF. The CDR3, as DNA: TGTGCCAGCAGTCCCTCTAGCGGGAGACCAGATACGCAGTATTTT.

The chain joins TRBV11-2 to TRBJ2-7; TRBD2 matches at 8 bases. CDR1 SGHAT and CDR2 FQNNGV come from the germline V gene. V lost 1 base, J lost 5 bases, and 7 bases stayed unmatched. This CDR3 comprises 15 residues. The CDR3 spells CASSLGGRRSDEQYF. The CDR3 region has the DNA TGTGCCAGCAGCTTAGGCGGGAGGAGGTCCGACGAGCAGTACTTC.

The chain is built from TRBV9 and TRBJ2-1, with D maybe TRBD2 (5 bases). The V gene's germline CDR1 is SGDLS and CDR2 YYNGEE. The CDR3 sequence is 15 residues long. Trimming took 0 bases from V and 8 from J, leaving 15 bases between them. Here the CDR3 reads CASSVAEVLRDEQFF. In DNA, the CDR3 is TGTGCCAGCAGCGTAGCCGAGGTCCTGAGGGATGAGCAGTTCTTC.

In its sample, this clone was seen once. The CDR3 DNA sequence: TGTGCCAGCAGTTATGTCTACGAGCAGTACTTC. Amino acid sequence: CASSYVYEQYF. V gene TRBV6-5 combines with J gene TRBJ2-7, with unresolved D. The CDR3 loop spans 11 amino acids. V lost 3 bases and J 3 bases, leaving 3 bases between the germline ends. Looked up from germline, CDR1 is MNHEY and CDR2 is SVGAGI.

As for this clone: Other nucleotide sequences in the sample specify the same CDR3. The chain carries TRBV18 and TRBJ2-5, with 11 bases aligning to TRBD1. Losses at the gene ends were 4 bases for V and 2 bases for J; bases not matched to a gene: 0. Germline V lookup: CDR1 KGHSH, CDR2 LQKENI. This CDR3 spans 14 amino acids. For the CDR3, the DNA is TGTGCCAGCTCACGGGACAGGGGGCAAGAGACCCAGTACTTC. It translates to CASSRDRGQETQYF.

This chain joins TRBV11-3 and TRBJ2-1; 9 bases agree with TRBD1. Trimming cost V 1 base and J 5 bases; bases outside gene matches: 9. The CDR3 runs 17 residues. CDR1 and CDR2 from the germline V gene are SGHNT and YENEEA. The CDR3 DNA is TGTGCCAGCAGCTTAGGGCGTGGACAGGGGCTCCACAATGAGCAGTTCTTC. Translated, it gives CASSLGRGQGLHNEQFF.

This clone was detected only once. The chain uses TRBV7-6 and TRBJ1-5; 8 positions match TRBD1. This CDR3 is 17 amino acids long. V gave up 4 bases and J gave up 0 bases; unmatched junction bases: 8. Germline-derived CDR1 and CDR2 are SGHVS and FNYEAQ. The CDR3 DNA reads TGTGCCAGCAGCTCCGGGACAGGCCTATATAGCAATCAGCCCCAGCATTTT. Protein product: CASSSGTGLYSNQPQHF.

This clone was seen once. V usage is TRBV10-1 and J usage is TRBJ2-5, with 7 bases fitting TRBD2. V was clipped by 6 bases and J by 2 bases; unmatched bases: 6. The CDR3 is made up of 14 amino acids. Per germline, CDR1 WNHNN and CDR2 SYGVQD (reference sequence). The CDR3 sequence is CASSPRGGQETQYF. CDR3 sequence (DNA): TGCGCCAGCAGCCCCCGCGGGGGACAAGAGACCCAGTACTTC.

This clone was seen just once. This chain joins TRBV15 and TRBJ1-5, with D uncertain. V dropped 5 bases and J dropped 2 bases, with 7 bases sitting between them. The CDR3 runs to 13 residues. Germline V CDR1 and CDR2: LNHNV, YYDKDF (reference sequence). The CDR3 region is CATSPGGNQPQHF. The CDR3 coding sequence is TGTGCCACCAGCCCCGGGGGCAATCAGCCCCAGCATTTT.

The V gene is TRBV9, the J gene TRBJ2-1; TRBD1 might be the D (5 bases). Germline lookup yields CDR1 SGDLS and CDR2 YYNGEE. This CDR3 is 17 amino acids long. V lost 0 bases and J 3 bases, leaving 16 bases between the germline ends. The DNA for the CDR3 is TGTGCCAGCAGCGTAGGTTTTCAGGGATTAATCTACAATGAGCAGTTCTTC. Amino acids: CASSVGFQGLIYNEQFF. The entire variable domain, with the rest obtained from reference TRBV9 and TRBJ2-1, is as follows: DSGVTQTPKHLITATGQRVTLRCSPRSGDLSVYWYQQSLDQGLQFLIQYYNGEERAKGNILERFSAQQFPDLHSELNLSSLELGDSALYFCASSVGFQGLIYNEQFFGPGTRLTVL.